This TCR beta chain was documented in a study of Graves' ophthalmopathy and Graves' hyperthyroidism. RNA served as the template for amplifying TCR beta CDR3 regions. The workflow started with a first-round RT-PCR run with HTBI primers and then moved on to a second-round multiplex PCR. One entry per CDR3 protein results from TCRdb running MiXCR on the multiplex PCR reads. The sample consists of about 400,000 distinct CDR3 sequences, about 18% of them appearing once. This clonotype was found many times. Trimming cost V 4 bases and J 4 bases; bases outside gene matches: 4. Germline values: CDR1 DFQATT, CDR2 SNEGSKA (reference sequence). This CDR3 is built from 12 residues.

This TCR came from a woman aged 18-30 years with Graves' ophthalmopathy. The material sequenced was peripheral blood. The V call is TRBV20-1, the J call TRBJ2-7; 7 bases agree with TRBD1. The DNA for the CDR3 is TGCAGTGCTAAGGTCAGGGGGTACGAGCAGTACTTC. It is translated as CSAKVRGYEQYF.